This T cell receptor beta chain was captured in a study of cytomegalovirus exposure and HLA in healthy donors (TCRdb year 2017). Background on the whole study: In an earlier analysis of around 540 of the donors, around 300 Gb of sequence data and about 110 million unique TCR beta sequences from about 179 million T cells were reported. On average, roughly 200,000 unique TCR beta nucleotide sequences were sequenced per donor among 398 genotyped donors of the cohort, with 15% to 20% of those sequences being non-productive. The study combined high-throughput TCR immunosequencing, statistical association of individual TCRs with disease status, and machine learning to predict cytomegalovirus infection status. Every discovery cohort repertoire had been produced on one sequencing platform. In a later analysis, previously published TCR beta repertoires from more than 500 donors were re-analyzed and high-resolution HLA genotyping was added so that TCR occurrence patterns could be studied. Because of strong linkage in the cohort, roughly five DR-DQ haplotypes were treated as single units for association and clustering. HLA typing included class I and class II loci at four-digit resolution. The number of typed donors differed by locus: roughly 629-640 for A, B, C, DRB1 and DQB1; approximately 520 for DQA1; 606 for DPA1; and roughly 470 for DPB1. The study profiled the T cell repertoires of hundreds of subjects by immunosequencing and related them to cytomegalovirus serostatus. Alongside the repertoire data, information on donor age, sex, ethnicity and CMV serostatus was compiled. The study aimed to test whether signatures of past pathogen exposure could be identified by cataloging public T cell receptors. Of the approximately 400 genotyped donors, 65% to 90% fell in the genetic ancestry cluster associated with self-reported Caucasian donors. Along with the roughly 670-subject first cohort, a separate validation cohort of around 110 different subjects was used. In the later analysis, no new phenotypic data were used to find candidate immune exposures; instead, reliance was placed on TCR beta sequences and their occurrence across donors. In an earlier analysis of a few hundred of the donors, high-throughput TCR beta sequencing was used to judge whether each TCR beta V gene segment behaved as functional or pseudogenic. In a later genetic analysis, genome-wide SNP genotypes for about 55% of the roughly 700 donors were used, and that subset was treated as a discovery cohort. An early release covering roughly 600 HLA-typed donors comprised approximately 290 gigabases of sequencing data and around 80 million unique TCR sequences.

Broad study findings and their caveats: A total of roughly 160 TCR beta chains were listed by the study as associated with cytomegalovirus. When HLA alleles, especially DR and DQ, strongly co-occurred, attributing TCR associations to individual alleles was difficult. In vitro tests confirmed that a few of the cytomegalovirus-associated TCR beta chains recognize cytomegalovirus antigens. A cluster of highly shared sequence variants was judged likely to be a technical artifact of the sequencing pipeline. Broadly in line with IMGT annotations, most TCR beta V segments showed up in productive rearrangements about 87% or about 30% of the time in an earlier analysis of several hundred of the donors. Immune exposure information for the cohort was limited to CMV serostatus. In this cohort, only TCR beta chains were sequenced, and detectable features were limited by the absence of alpha or paired-chain data. Seventeen rarely observed V segments, including chromosome 9 orphons, were excluded from the earlier analysis of just under 600 of the donors because counts were too low. A later analysis associated 16,951 TCR beta sequences with specific HLA alleles at a false discovery rate of 0.05. In a later analysis, HLA-associated TCR beta chains showed more clonal expansion and lower generation probabilities than non-associated chains that were equally common. The classifier was reported to diagnose cytomegalovirus status with high specificity and sensitivity in both the original cohort and the validation cohort. A further reported finding was that TCR beta sequences accurately predicted the HLA-A and HLA-B alleles for most subjects in the first cohort. Linkage disequilibrium might explain the correlated functional status among segregating V segments, but an unknown experimental factor could not be ruled out. The authors suggested that the approach could potentially be extended to other disease states and immunological phenotypes. In a later analysis, the rate of TCR association differed among HLA loci, with DRB1 alleles having the most associated TCRs and HLA-C alleles having the fewest. A later analysis reported that several top co-occurrence clusters appeared linked to parvovirus B19, influenza, CMV and Epstein-Barr virus. Most CMV-associated TCR beta chains appeared to be HLA-restricted in a later analysis, and the HLA associations seemed to be driven largely by CMV exposure. Compared with the roughly 670-donor mean, donors in an Asian-associated ancestry cluster had fewer N-insertions in productive TCRs, according to a later genetic analysis. The presence/absence analyses assumed that sequencing depth was roughly uniform across donors, and that assumption may not be true. Because some donors lacked HLA typing at each locus, the association tests relied only on the typed subset. Across donors, most TCR sequences were observed very rarely, whereas some public TCRs were present in many individuals. An association between a missense DCLRE1C variant and V-gene and J-gene trimming of TCR beta chains was found in a later genetic analysis and replicated in an independent cohort.

Preparation of the library involved the immunoSEQ multiplex PCR assay. A mixture of 60 forward primers for TCR Vbeta segments and 13 reverse primers for TCR Jbeta segments was used in the multiplex PCR. The CDR3 region of rearranged TCR beta genes was amplified from genomic DNA with a multiplex PCR assay. Amplified TCR beta libraries were sequenced as 87-base-pair reads on the Illumina HiSeq System. Per the source publication's procedure: A later analysis tallied around 80 million unique TCR beta chains across the 610 or so repertoires, and around 9.9 million of those chains were shared by two or more donors. A nearest-neighbor algorithm error-corrected the raw reads and collapsed the reads into unique sequences, merging closely related sequences to remove PCR and sequencing errors. To assign V, D and J gene segments, CDR3 sequences were aligned to IMGT reference sequences. For a sequence to be retained, a match of at least six nucleotides was required to both a V gene segment and a J gene segment. A rearrangement was called productive if the CDR3 had no stop codons and remained in frame with V and J, and every other rearrangement was called non-productive. CDR3 was defined according to IMGT convention as the region running from the second conserved V-encoded cysteine to the conserved J-encoded phenylalanine. In an earlier analysis of approximately 500 of the donors, sequences lacking an unambiguous match to a single V gene segment were excluded. In an earlier analysis of a few hundred of the donors, V segments were called functional above 56.7% productive rearrangements and were called segregating when the between-donor standard deviation exceeded 5%. A statistical classification framework was built for diagnosing cytomegalovirus status from the catalog of TCR beta chain sequences. In a later analysis, TCR nucleotide sequences were compared against IMGT/GENE-DB human TR gene sequences so that V and J genes could be assigned. Using the TCRdist pipeline, a later analysis assigned CDR3 sequences along with most-parsimonious VDJ recombination scenarios. In a later analysis, each TCR beta chain was defined by its CDR3 amino acid sequence together with its V-gene family, and reads without a unique V-gene family were excluded. To address suspected cross-contamination and a sequencing artifact, a later analysis removed around 590 highly shared, low-generation-probability nucleotide sequences. A later analysis calculated a clonal expansion index for each public chain from normalized within-repertoire ranks of inferred template counts. In a later analysis, generation probabilities were computed with a VDJ recombination model fitted to out-of-frame rearrangements, and the resulting probabilities were checked against IGoR. In a later analysis, TCR-TCR, TCR-HLA and TCR-CMV co-occurrence was scored with hypergeometric tests, and a repertoire-size bias correction was applied to TCR pairs. False discovery rates were estimated in a later analysis by permuting HLA or CMV assignments 20 times. In a later analysis, co-occurring TCRs were grouped using DBSCAN, and TCRdist sequence similarity was added for clustering within HLA-allele-positive subsets. For co-occurrence clustering, repertoires with fewer than 30,000 or more than 120,000 public chains were excluded, along with 5 or 6 repertoires with anomalous nucleotide sharing. This immuneACCESS table, as held by TCRdb, lists in-frame sequences with V and J called but not all clones. Of the missing ones, under half trace to an unresolved V gene in checked studies; the others have no known cause. V and J calls and clone size are those listed in that table; D and trimming were worked out from the DNA. In all, the sample holds 95,000 to 130,000 clones, and around 80% of those were seen once. The ten largest clonotypes hold 3.5% to 4.5% of the sample.

The cohort comprised several hundred healthy bone marrow donors. At the time of sampling, every cohort member was nominally healthy, though immune exposures that went unrecorded were likely present. The donor was CMV seropositive and was included in the group of approximately 300 seropositive cohort members. Every donor gave a peripheral blood sample, and the peripheral blood mononuclear cells from that sample were used for TCR beta sequencing. Genomic DNA extraction from the blood cell samples was performed with the Qiagen DNeasy Blood Extraction Kit. To note about this clone: Which antigen it targets is not known. Nothing much larger sits one base from this clone, and base qualities are not available.

The clonotype originates from a man in his thirties or forties in good health and CMV-seropositive. The material sequenced was PBMCs.

DNA sequence: TGTGCCAGCAGCTTAGTCGGCGGGTCTTCGGGTTCTGAAGCTTTCTTT. Translated, this is CASSLVGGSSGSEAFF. The rearrangement joined TRBV7-2 to TRBJ1-1; no confident D gene assignment can be made. The CDR3 starts with the cysteine, ends with the phenylalanine, and has 16 residues. Only CDR3 DNA is held: 48 bases, read in frame from base 1. CDR1 and CDR2, looked up from the germline V gene, are SGHTA and FQGNSA. V gives up 1 base and J gives up 6 bases, and the segment between their germline ends measures 18 bases.